This passage covers 7 T cell receptor beta chains from one sample sequenced in a study of cytomegalovirus exposure and HLA in healthy donors. The primer mix had 60 Vbeta and 13 Jbeta primers. TCRdb's copy holds only in-frame clones and misses some; the assay was immunoSEQ multiplex PCR. Of 150,000 to 250,000 clones in the sample, roughly 85% were seen once. Input material: PBMCs. Receptors were obtained from a woman in her forties or fifties in good health and CMV-seronegative.

The chain has TRBV27 and TRBJ2-1; 11 bases are a match to TRBD1. CDR3 length: 15 residues. Trimming removed 5 bases from V and 7 bases from J; junction bases left unmatched: 7. The germline V gene encodes CDR1 MNHEY and CDR2 SMNVEV (reference sequence). As DNA, the CDR3 is TGTGCCAGCAGTGAAATGGGACAGGGGGAAAATGAGCAGTTCTTC. This encodes CASSEMGQGENEQFF.

The CDR3 DNA reads TGTGTCGCGAGGACAGGGGCTAATGAAAAACTGTTTTTT. Its protein product is CVARTGANEKLFF. The V call is TRBV2, the J call TRBJ1-4; TRBD1 matches at 9 bases. The germline V gene encodes CDR1 SNHLY and CDR2 FYNNEI. This CDR3 region has 13 residues.

The rearrangement links TRBV19 to TRBJ2-2, with D maybe TRBD2 (6 bases). Germline lookup yields CDR1 LNHDA and CDR2 SQIVND (reference sequence). The CDR3 spans 15 residues. V dropped 5 bases and J dropped 4 bases, with 14 bases sitting between them. DNA for the CDR3: TGTGCCAGTAGTTATAGCGGAAGGGGCACCGGGGAGCTGTTTTTT. Amino acid sequence: CASSYSGRGTGELFF.

This sequence joins TRBV19 and TRBJ1-1, with D unresolved. Germline loops: CDR1 LNHDA, CDR2 SQIVND (reference sequence). Trimming left V 9 bases short and J 4 bases short, with 15 bases between. There are 13 residues in the CDR3. This chain's CDR3 is CASSIQPSTEAFF. In DNA, the CDR3 is TGTGCCAGCTCGATACAACCCAGCACTGAAGCTTTCTTT.

This chain joins TRBV5-1 and TRBJ1-1; 11 bases agree with TRBD1. The CDR3 covers 14 residues. J lost 8 bases, V lost 4 bases, and 7 bases had no gene match. Germline CDR1 SGHRS, CDR2 YFSETQ. CDR3: CASSEGTGGMEAFF. The CDR3, as DNA: TGCGCCAGCAGCGAAGGGACAGGGGGGATGGAAGCTTTCTTT.

This rearrangement joins TRBV11-2 to TRBJ2-1, with 7 bases that match TRBD1. Trimming cost V 4 bases and J 3 bases; bases outside gene matches: 6. The CDR3 runs 15 residues. The germline V gene encodes CDR1 SGHAT and CDR2 FQNNGV. CDR3 nucleotides: TGTGCCAGCAGCTCTGCCGGGACAGACTACAATGAGCAGTTCTTC. It translates to CASSSAGTDYNEQFF.

The rearrangement links TRBV15 to TRBJ2-7, with TRBD2 identical over 12 bases. CDR1 is LNHNV and CDR2 is YYDKDF in the germline V gene (reference sequence). After removal of 5 bases from V and 7 bases from J, the junction contained 6 bases not matched to a gene. The CDR3 loop spans 14 amino acids. The CDR3 DNA follows: TGTGCCACCAGCCCAGGACTAGCGGGATTGGAGCAGTACTTC. Protein sequence: CATSPGLAGLEQYF.